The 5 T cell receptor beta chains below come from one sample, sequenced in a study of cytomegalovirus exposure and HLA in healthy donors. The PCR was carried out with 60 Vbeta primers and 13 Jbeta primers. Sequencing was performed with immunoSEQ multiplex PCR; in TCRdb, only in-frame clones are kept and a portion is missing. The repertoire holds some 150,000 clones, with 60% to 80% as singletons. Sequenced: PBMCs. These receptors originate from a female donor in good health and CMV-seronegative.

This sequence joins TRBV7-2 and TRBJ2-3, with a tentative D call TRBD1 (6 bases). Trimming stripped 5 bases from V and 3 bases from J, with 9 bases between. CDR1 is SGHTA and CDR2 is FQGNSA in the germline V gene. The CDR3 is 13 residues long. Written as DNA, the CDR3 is TGTGCCAGCAGCCATAGGGGGACAGATACGCAGTATTTT. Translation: CASSHRGTDTQYF.

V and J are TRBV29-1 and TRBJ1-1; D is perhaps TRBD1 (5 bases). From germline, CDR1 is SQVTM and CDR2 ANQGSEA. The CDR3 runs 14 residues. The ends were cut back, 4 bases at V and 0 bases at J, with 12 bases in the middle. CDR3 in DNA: TGCAGCGTTGTAGGACGGGGGATGAACACTGAAGCTTTCTTT. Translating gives CSVVGRGMNTEAFF.

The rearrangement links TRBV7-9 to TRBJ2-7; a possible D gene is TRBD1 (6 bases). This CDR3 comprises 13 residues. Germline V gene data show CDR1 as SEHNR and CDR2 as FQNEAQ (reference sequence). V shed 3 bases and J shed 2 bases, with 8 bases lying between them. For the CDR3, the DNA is TGTGCCAGCAGCTTCGAGGGGGCCTACGAGCAGTACTTC. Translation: CASSFEGAYEQYF.

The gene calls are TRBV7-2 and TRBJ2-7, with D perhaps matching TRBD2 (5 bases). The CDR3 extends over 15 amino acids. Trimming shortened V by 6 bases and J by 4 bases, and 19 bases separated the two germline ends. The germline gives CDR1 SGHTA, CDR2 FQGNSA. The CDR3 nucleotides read TGTGCCAGCAGTCTTAGCGTCTCTAGCAGTTACGAGCAGTACTTC. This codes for CASSLSVSSSYEQYF.

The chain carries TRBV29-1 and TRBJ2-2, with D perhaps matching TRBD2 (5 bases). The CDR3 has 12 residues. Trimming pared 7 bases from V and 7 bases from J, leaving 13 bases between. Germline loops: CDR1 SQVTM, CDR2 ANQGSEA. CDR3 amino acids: CSGRPGNGELFF. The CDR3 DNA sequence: TGCAGCGGGAGGCCGGGGAACGGGGAGCTGTTTTTT.